The clone carrying this T cell receptor (delta chain) was picked up a small number of times. Its antigen is undetermined. The protein TCRdb gives is from a much larger clone and does not agree with this DNA's translation at residue 15, likely a read error; the protein shown here comes from the DNA. This sample stems from a study of γδ T cells in repeated Plasmodium falciparum infection. Study at large: Each infection was followed by sampling at 21 days, plus baseline and some pre-infection draws. Malian gammadelta TCRs were studied during no-transmission periods and across acute malaria episodes.

The study's findings and limits: Repeated controlled infections reportedly drove waves of new clonotype selection in Vdelta2-negative, mostly Vdelta1+, gammadelta repertoires.

The germline V gene has CDR1 TSWWSYY and CDR2 QGS. This CDR3 is built from 23 residues. Unmatched junction bases numbered 23, after V lost 2 bases and J lost 0 bases. Sequencing covered both gamma and delta TCR chains per sample. TCRdb called clones anew from the multiplex PCR reads with CATT. The sample lists about 93,000 delta-chain clones; over 0.9% were seen once. Vgamma9/Vdelta2+ and Vdelta2-negative gammadelta T cells were flow-sorted from PBMC for bulk sequencing. This chain uses TRDV1 with TRDJ1; TRDD3 matches at 11 bases. This TCR derives from a pool of human donors (malaria-infected and uninfected, not separated). The specimen was gamma-delta T cells from blood. The CDR3 DNA sequence: TGTGCTCTTGGGGAAAGAGGACCTACAGGACCCTGGGGGATACACGGGTACACCGATAAACTCATCTTT. It encodes CALGERGPTGPWGIHGYTDKLIF.